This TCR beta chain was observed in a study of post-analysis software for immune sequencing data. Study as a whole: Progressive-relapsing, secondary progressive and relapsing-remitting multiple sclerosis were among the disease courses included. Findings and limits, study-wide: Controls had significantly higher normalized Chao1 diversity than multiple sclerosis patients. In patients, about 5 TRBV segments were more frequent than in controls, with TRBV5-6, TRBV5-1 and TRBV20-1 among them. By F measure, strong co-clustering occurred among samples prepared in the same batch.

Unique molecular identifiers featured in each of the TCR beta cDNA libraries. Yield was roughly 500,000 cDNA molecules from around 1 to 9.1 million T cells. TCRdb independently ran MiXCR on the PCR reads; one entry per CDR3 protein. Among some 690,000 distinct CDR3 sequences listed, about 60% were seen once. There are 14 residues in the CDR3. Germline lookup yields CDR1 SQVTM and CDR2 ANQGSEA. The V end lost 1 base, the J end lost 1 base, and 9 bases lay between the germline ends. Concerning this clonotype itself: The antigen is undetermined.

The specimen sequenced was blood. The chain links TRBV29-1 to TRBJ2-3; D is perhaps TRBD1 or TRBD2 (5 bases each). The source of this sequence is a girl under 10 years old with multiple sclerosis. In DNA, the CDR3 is TGCAGCGTTGAAGGGGGGTTGGGCACAGATACGCAGTATTTT. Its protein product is CSVEGGLGTDTQYF.